Following are 18 T cell receptor beta chains from one sample sequenced in a study of immune evolution from preneoplasia to lung adenocarcinoma. Clones were sequenced by immunoSEQ multiplex PCR, and TCRdb holds only the in-frame ones, with some missing. The sample has 5,000 or so clones; around four fifths are singletons. Sequencing input: FFPE adjacent normal lung tissue. The receptors come from a person aged 65 to 85 with lung adenocarcinoma.

CDR3 sequence (DNA): TGTGCCAGCAGCCCTAGCGGGAGATCTACCGGGGAGCTGTTTTTT. Translating it yields CASSPSGRSTGELFF. This sequence joins TRBV28 and TRBJ2-2; the match to TRBD2 covers 10 bases. V trimming: 6 bases; J trimming: 5 bases; junction bases outside the gene matches: 6. The CDR3 covers 15 residues. The germline CDR1 and CDR2 sequences are MDHEN and SYDVKM.

The chain joins TRBV13 to TRBJ2-7; 9 positions match TRBD1. This CDR3 region has 15 residues. The V segment lost 5 bases and the J segment 5 bases; nucleotides outside the gene matches: 10. The germline CDR1 and CDR2 sequences are PRHDT and FYEKMQ (reference sequence). CDR3 nucleotide sequence: TGTGCCAGCAGCCCGCCGGACAGGGGCAACGACGAGCAGTACTTC. Its translation: CASSPPDRGNDEQYF.

V gene TRBV27 combines with J gene TRBJ1-6; weak D call: TRBD1 (5 bases). The CDR3 spans 15 residues. V lost 3 bases and J lost 6, with 12 bases in between. The germline gives CDR1 MNHEY, CDR2 SMNVEV (reference sequence). The CDR3 nucleotides read TGTGCCAGCAGTTTGGCCCTGCAGGGTAATTCACCCCTCCACTTT. It codes for CASSLALQGNSPLHF.

The chain combines TRBV9 with TRBJ2-5; TRBD1 is a possible D gene (5 bases). Germline-derived CDR1 and CDR2 are SGDLS and YYNGEE. The ends were cut back, 0 bases at V and 5 bases at J, with 11 bases in the middle. The CDR3 spans 14 residues. CDR3 in DNA: TGTGCCAGCAGCGTAGGGGCAGGGTGGGAGACCCAGTACTTC. Its protein product is CASSVGAGWETQYF.

This clone was seen more than once but under ten times. V and J are TRBV11-1 and TRBJ2-1; D possibly matches TRBD1 or TRBD2 (6 bases each). The CDR3 runs 15 residues. Trimming shortened V by 7 bases and J by 4 bases, and 17 bases separated the two germline ends. CDR1 is SGHAT and CDR2 is FQDESV in the germline V gene (reference sequence). The CDR3 DNA reads as TGTGCCAGCACCTTCAGAGGGGGGCCTTACAATGAGCAGTTCTTC. Translation: CASTFRGGPYNEQFF.

The rearrangement uses TRBV12-5 and TRBJ1-1, with D unclear. This CDR3 contains 13 residues. Trimming pared 5 bases from V and 1 base from J, leaving 8 bases between. Germline V gives CDR1 LGHNT, CDR2 FRNRAP. The CDR3 coding sequence is TGTGCTAGTGGTCCAGAAAGGAACACTGAAGCTTTCTTT. Protein: CASGPERNTEAFF.

This chain joins TRBV5-4 and TRBJ2-2, with 8 bases aligning to TRBD1. V shed 0 bases, J shed 6 bases, and the junction held 7 bases outside the gene matches. This CDR3 is built from 16 residues. The germline CDR1 and CDR2 sequences are SGHNT and YYREEE (reference sequence). The CDR3 DNA sequence: TGTGCCAGCAGCTTGGGAGGACAGGGTATCTCCGGGGAGCTGTTTTTT. Translated, it gives CASSLGGQGISGELFF.

This clone came up a few times. For the CDR3, the DNA is TGTGCCAGCAGTCCACAGGGGCGCTATGGCTACACCTTC. It encodes CASSPQGRYGYTF. This sequence joins TRBV28 and TRBJ1-2, with 7 bases identical to TRBD1. Germline CDR1 and CDR2: MDHEN and SYDVKM. The CDR3 is 13 residues long. V lost 5 bases and J lost 4; bases outside the gene matches: 4.

This clone has more than one count but fewer than ten. The chain carries TRBV29-1 and TRBJ1-2; D may be TRBD1 (5 bases). Looked up from germline, CDR1 is SQVTM and CDR2 is ANQGSEA. This CDR3 spans 11 amino acids. Trimming removed 4 bases from V and 8 bases from J, with 11 bases in between. The CDR3 DNA follows: TGCAGCGTTGTGATGGGGGACGGCTACACCTTC. Translation: CSVVMGDGYTF.

This sequence joins TRBV12-5 and TRBJ2-7; D might be TRBD1 or TRBD2, each matching 5 bases. CDR1 and CDR2 from the germline V gene are LGHNT and FRNRAP. The CDR3 covers 14 residues. V was trimmed by 9 bases and J by 1 base, leaving 16 bases between them. Here the CDR3 DNA reads TGTGCTAGCTCGAGGGGCGACTCATCCTACGAGCAGTACTTC. It codes for CASSRGDSSYEQYF.

The chain uses TRBV4-1 and TRBJ2-5, with unresolved D. Between the trimmed V and J ends, which lost 0 bases and 8 bases, there was a span of 13 bases. CDR1 MGHRA and CDR2 YSYEKL come from the germline V gene. The CDR3 extends over 14 amino acids. The CDR3 nucleotides are TGCGCCAGCAGCCAAGATAGGCTAGTCAATACCCAGTACTTC. It encodes CASSQDRLVNTQYF.

This clone came up once. V usage is TRBV11-2 and J usage is TRBJ2-7, with a tentative D call TRBD2 (6 bases). V lost 5 bases to trimming and J lost 3 bases, with 17 bases between them. Germline CDR1 and CDR2: SGHAT and FQNNGV. This CDR3 has 15 residues. DNA for the CDR3: TGTGCCAGCAGCACCCCTAGCGCTAAACGCTACGAGCAGTACTTC. Encoded protein: CASSTPSAKRYEQYF.

This sequence joins TRBV29-1 and TRBJ2-1; 8 nucleotides line up with TRBD2. After removal of 7 bases from V and 0 bases from J, the junction contained 8 bases not matched to a gene. Germline V gives CDR1 SQVTM, CDR2 ANQGSEA. The CDR3 contains 15 residues. CDR3 coding DNA: TGCAGCGGTGGGACTAGTCCCAGCTCCTACAATGAGCAGTTCTTC. This encodes CSGGTSPSSYNEQFF.

This clone has a handful of counts. This chain joins TRBV20-1 and TRBJ1-2; D unresolved. From germline, CDR1 is DFQATT and CDR2 SNEGSKA (reference sequence). The germline V and J ends were trimmed by 5 bases and 9 bases, with 10 bases remaining between them. The CDR3 contains 10 residues. CDR3 DNA sequence: TGCAGTGCTGCAGTGGGCCGCTACACCTTC. This translates into CSAAVGRYTF.

This clone is large (0.1 to 1%) in the sample. The chain uses TRBV6-1 and TRBJ1-2; D uncertain. Per the germline V gene, CDR1 is MNHNS and CDR2 is SASEGT. The V gene lost 0 bases and the J gene lost 8 bases, with 4 bases spanning the gap. The length of the CDR3 is 11 residues. As DNA, the CDR3 is TGTGCCAGCAGTGAAGCGGCAGGCTACACCTTC. Translation: CASSEAAGYTF.

This clone was picked up a small number of times. The chain links TRBV5-1 to TRBJ2-2, with TRBD2 matching over 10 bases. The junction had 4 bases not matched to a gene; V was cut back by 4 bases and J by 4 bases. The germline CDR1 and CDR2 sequences are SGHRS and YFSETQ. The CDR3 sequence is 15 residues long. CDR3 residues: CASSVQRGGTGELFF. In nucleotides, the CDR3 is TGCGCCAGCAGCGTCCAGCGGGGGGGCACCGGGGAGCTGTTTTTT.

The CDR3 protein is CASSPTDSNYGYTF. The DNA for the CDR3 is TGTGCCAGCTCACCTACGGACAGTAACTATGGCTACACCTTC. The V call is TRBV18, the J call TRBJ1-2, with a possible D match to TRBD1 (6 bases). This CDR3 contains 14 residues. The V and J ends lost 3 bases and 1 base respectively, with 9 bases between them. The germline V gene has CDR1 KGHSH and CDR2 LQKENI.

The V gene is TRBV12-5, the J gene TRBJ2-3; D is possibly TRBD2 (6 bases). V lost 2 bases to trimming and J lost 4 bases, with 10 bases between them. This CDR3 has 14 amino acids. Germline assignment: CDR1 LGHNT and CDR2 FRNRAP. The CDR3 DNA is TGTGCTAGTGGTTTGAGCGGGTTTCCAGATACGCAGTATTTT. It specifies CASGLSGFPDTQYF.